The 20 T cell receptor beta chains given below trace back to one sample, sequenced in a study of OX40 agonist ivuxolimab in advanced cancers. The repertoire was sequenced with immunoSEQ multiplex PCR; TCRdb's copy has only in-frame clones and lacks some. The table has around 84,000 clones, around 90% seen once. This material consisted of CD4+ or CD8+ T cells sorted from blood, taken in a trial of the OX40 agonist ivuxolimab. These receptors all come from an adult with an advanced solid tumor such as melanoma, head and neck, liver or kidney cancer.

This chain connects TRBV28 to TRBJ1-4; D unclear. Germline CDR1 and CDR2: MDHEN and SYDVKM. Trimming removed 2 bases at V and 1 base at J, with 5 bases between. The CDR3 extends over 14 amino acids. The CDR3 is CASSLGVTNEKLFF. The CDR3 DNA is TGTGCCAGCAGTTTAGGCGTAACTAATGAAAAACTGTTTTTT.

In its sample, this clone was seen once. The chain combines TRBV9 with TRBJ1-2; the D is unclear. The CDR3 spans 15 residues. The germline CDR1 and CDR2 sequences are SGDLS and YYNGEE. Trimming shortened V by 0 bases and J by 4 bases, and 13 bases separated the two germline ends. The CDR3 sequence is CASSVDPSGSYGYTF. In DNA form, the CDR3 reads TGTGCCAGCAGCGTAGACCCATCTGGTAGCTATGGCTACACCTTC.

V and J are TRBV19 and TRBJ1-2; TRBD1 might be the D (6 bases). V lost 5 bases and J 2 bases, leaving 15 bases between the germline ends. Germline V gene sequence: CDR1 LNHDA, CDR2 SQIVND (reference sequence). The CDR3 totals 15 residues. The CDR3 here is CASSFPTGRNYGYTF. The CDR3 DNA sequence: TGTGCCAGTAGTTTTCCTACAGGGAGGAACTATGGCTACACCTTC.

The genes are TRBV28 and TRBJ1-5; D unresolved. Germline lookup yields CDR1 MDHEN and CDR2 SYDVKM. This CDR3 comprises 15 residues. The V gene lost 7 bases and the J gene lost 0 bases, with 13 bases spanning the gap. The CDR3 protein is CASTKPSYSNQPQHF. The CDR3 coding sequence is TGTGCCAGCACCAAACCTTCCTATAGCAATCAGCCCCAGCATTTT.

This chain connects TRBV7-9 to TRBJ2-4, with 7 bases matching TRBD1. V shed 2 bases and J 7 bases; nucleotides not matched to a gene: 5. The CDR3 is made up of 14 amino acids. Germline assignment: CDR1 SEHNR and CDR2 FQNEAQ (reference sequence). CDR3 in DNA: TGTGCCAGCAGCTTAACAGGGGCTTATAACATTCAGTACTTC. Translating it yields CASSLTGAYNIQYF.

The chain employs TRBV6-5 and TRBJ2-7; 7 bases match TRBD1. CDR1 MNHEY and CDR2 SVGAGI come from the germline V gene. V dropped 0 bases and J dropped 3; count of bases not matched to a gene: 5. The length of the CDR3 is 15 residues. In DNA, the CDR3 is TGTGCCAGCAGTTACTCACAGGGGTCCAACTACGAGCAGTACTTC. Amino acid sequence: CASSYSQGSNYEQYF.

A note on this clone: The sample carries other DNA sequences with the same CDR3. This chain uses TRBV5-4 with TRBJ1-2; 7 nucleotides match TRBD1. The CDR3 spans 13 residues. Trimming took 4 bases from V and 2 from J; bases not matched to a gene: 2. Germline CDR1 is SGHNT and CDR2 is YYREEE (reference sequence). The CDR3 sequence: CASSLGQNYGYTF. The CDR3 coding sequence is TGTGCCAGCAGCCTGGGACAGAACTATGGCTACACCTTC.

This chain joins TRBV7-9 and TRBJ2-5; 9 nucleotides match TRBD1. Germline V CDR1 and CDR2: SEHNR, FQNEAQ (reference sequence). The CDR3 spans 15 residues. V lost 5 bases to trimming and J lost 2 bases; unmatched junction nucleotides: 6. The CDR3 DNA follows: TGTGCCAGCAGCCAAGGGACAGGGCAACAAGAGACCCAGTACTTC. The encoded protein is CASSQGTGQQETQYF.

This chain joins TRBV7-2 and TRBJ1-1; D not certain. CDR1 SGHTA and CDR2 FQGNSA come from the germline V gene. Trimming shortened V by 1 base and J by 1 base, and 7 bases separated the two germline ends. This CDR3 has 14 amino acids. CDR3 nucleotides: TGTGCCAGCAGCTTAGAACAGCGGAACACTGAAGCTTTCTTT. The encoded protein is CASSLEQRNTEAFF.

V usage is TRBV9 and J usage is TRBJ1-1, with D perhaps matching TRBD1 (5 bases). V lost 2 bases and J lost 1, with 6 bases in between. The CDR3 runs to 13 residues. Germline CDR1 and CDR2: SGDLS and YYNGEE. CDR3 loop: CASSVQGNTEAFF. The CDR3 bases are TGTGCCAGCAGCGTCCAGGGGAACACTGAAGCTTTCTTT.

The rearrangement joins TRBV10-2 to TRBJ1-5; no clear D. The V end lost 0 bases, the J end lost 3 bases, and 6 bases lay between the germline ends. Germline CDR1 and CDR2: WSHSY and SAAADI. This CDR3 comprises 14 residues. The CDR3 reads CASSESGLNQPQHF. The CDR3 DNA is TGCGCCAGCAGTGAGTCTGGGCTCAATCAGCCCCAGCATTTT.

The chain recombines TRBV5-8 with TRBJ1-1; 8 nucleotides align to TRBD1. Germline V gives CDR1 SGHTS, CDR2 YDEGEE. The V segment lost 3 bases and the J segment 1 base; nucleotides outside the gene matches: 2. The CDR3 covers 14 residues. The CDR3 loop reads CASSYTGGNTEAFF. For the CDR3, the DNA is TGTGCCAGCAGCTATACAGGGGGGAACACTGAAGCTTTCTTT.

The chain is built from TRBV18 and TRBJ1-2, with a weak D call TRBD1 (6 bases). Trimming cost V 5 bases and J 4 bases, with 11 bases left between them. CDR1 is KGHSH, CDR2 LQKENI, per germline. The CDR3 totals 13 residues. The CDR3 sequence: CASSAGAGYGYTF. CDR3 coding DNA: TGTGCCAGCTCAGCAGGGGCGGGCTATGGCTACACCTTC.

Only one count was recorded for this clone. V and J are TRBV6-1 and TRBJ1-6; D possibly corresponds to TRBD1 (6 bases). The CDR3 is 17 amino acids. CDR1 is MNHNS, CDR2 SASEGT, per germline. V was shortened by 2 bases and J by 4 bases, with 15 bases between the two germline ends. In DNA form, the CDR3 reads TGTGCCAGCAGTGAATGGGGCAGGGGCCTTTATAATTCACCCCTCCACTTT. Protein: CASSEWGRGLYNSPLHF.

J is TRBJ2-2 and V is TRBV5-1, with 11 nucleotides matching TRBD2. Germline values: CDR1 SGHRS, CDR2 YFSETQ. The CDR3 runs to 20 residues. V dropped 4 bases and J dropped 4; count of bases not matched to a gene: 18. CDR3 DNA: TGCGCCAGCAGCACCGGACTAGCGGGTCTACCTCAAACCATCACCGGGGAGCTGTTTTTT. It encodes CASSTGLAGLPQTITGELFF. The full variable domain, its missing parts supplied by reference TRBV5-1 and TRBJ2-2, is KAGVTQTPRYLIKTRGQQVTLSCSPISGHRSVSWYQQTPGQGLQFLFEYFSETQRNKGNFPGRFSGRQFSNSRSEMNVSTLELGDSALYLCASSTGLAGLPQTITGELFFGEGSRLTVL.

The rearrangement uses TRBV5-6 and TRBJ1-1; D is undetermined. The CDR3 is 16 amino acids. The germline V gene encodes CDR1 SGHDT and CDR2 YYEEEE. The germline V and J ends were trimmed by 1 base and 7 bases, with 20 bases remaining between them. The CDR3 coding sequence is TGTGCCAGCAGCTTGAACGGGCCGGCCGAGGCGAGTGAAGCTTTCTTT. It specifies CASSLNGPAEASEAFF.

The rearrangement joins TRBV7-8 to TRBJ2-7; 9 bases map to TRBD2. The CDR3 has 15 amino acids. Germline lookup yields CDR1 SGHVS and CDR2 FQNEAQ. V was clipped by 2 bases and J by 0 bases; unmatched bases: 2. The CDR3 coding sequence is TGTGCCAGCAGCTTATATAGCGGGAGCTCCTACGAGCAGTACTTC. Its protein is CASSLYSGSSYEQYF.

The CDR3 loop is CASSSASRAPYEQYF. The CDR3 coding sequence is TGTGCCAGCAGTTCGGCCTCCAGGGCCCCCTACGAGCAGTACTTC. The genes are TRBV6-5 and TRBJ2-7, with TRBD1 as a possible D gene (5 bases). The CDR3 runs to 15 residues. The V gene's germline CDR1 is MNHEY and CDR2 SVGAGI. V dropped 4 bases and J dropped 2 bases, with 15 bases sitting between them.

The chain is built from TRBV4-1 and TRBJ2-5, with D perhaps TRBD1 (6 bases). Trimming removed 4 bases from V and 3 bases from J, with 9 bases in between. CDR1 and CDR2 from the germline V gene are MGHRA and YSYEKL. The CDR3 runs to 13 residues. CDR3 sequence (DNA): TGCGCCAGCAGCCTACAGGGAGAAGAGACCCAGTACTTC. This translates into CASSLQGEETQYF.

This clone was counted between two and nine times. The chain has TRBV5-4 and TRBJ1-1; a weak D match, TRBD1 (5 bases). CDR1 and CDR2 from the germline V gene are SGHNT and YYREEE (reference sequence). The V and J ends lost 0 bases and 1 base respectively, with 19 bases between them. The CDR3 has 18 residues. CDR3 in amino acids: CASSLGRGTGGQNTEAFF. In DNA form, the CDR3 reads TGTGCCAGCAGCTTGGGACGCGGGACGGGGGGTCAGAACACTGAAGCTTTCTTT.